These 20 T cell receptor beta chains came from one sample sequenced in a study of beta chain features in type 1 diabetes. Expressed TCRB transcripts were sequenced, since all the RNA that had been isolated was reverse transcribed. Clones were read by immunoSEQ multiplex PCR, and TCRdb kept only the in-frame ones, dropping some. The table shows roughly 370,000 clones, with about 15% occurring only once. Sequenced: naive CD4+ T cells from blood. Source of these receptors: a man between 25 and 39 years old in good health.

This clone was observed a handful of times. V usage is TRBV7-9 and J usage is TRBJ2-2; D may match TRBD1 or TRBD2 (5 bases each). This CDR3 has 17 residues. Trimming took 1 base from V and 0 from J, leaving 12 bases between them. Germline V gene data show CDR1 as SEHNR and CDR2 as FQNEAQ (reference sequence). The CDR3 nucleotides are TGTGCCAGCAGCTTAGGGGACCCAAGCGCGAACACCGGGGAGCTGTTTTTT. Translation gives CASSLGDPSANTGELFF.

This chain links TRBV30 with TRBJ1-4; weak D call: TRBD1 (6 bases). The CDR3 is 15 amino acids. Germline CDR1 and CDR2: GTSNPN and SVGIG (reference sequence). V was shortened by 0 bases and J by 7 bases, with 15 bases between the two germline ends. CDR3 loop: CAWSVLTGSFEKLFF. CDR3 bases: TGTGCCTGGAGTGTATTAACAGGGTCCTTTGAAAAACTGTTTTTT.

The CDR3 loop reads CASSVLLGGQETQYF. CDR3 sequence (DNA): TGTGCCAGCAGCGTACTCTTAGGAGGCCAAGAGACCCAGTACTTC. The genes are TRBV9 and TRBJ2-5; TRBD2 might be the D (5 bases). Germline V gives CDR1 SGDLS, CDR2 YYNGEE. Deletions cut 1 base from V and 1 base from J, with 11 bases between. This CDR3 has 15 amino acids.

This clone was counted a few times. This chain uses TRBV5-1 with TRBJ2-3; D is perhaps TRBD1 (5 bases). This CDR3 contains 15 residues. Deletions cut 0 bases from V and 0 bases from J, with 8 bases between. CDR1 and CDR2 from the germline V gene are SGHRS and YFSETQ. The CDR3 spells CASSLGTLSTDTQYF. CDR3 DNA: TGCGCCAGCAGCTTGGGGACACTTAGCACAGATACGCAGTATTTT.

This clone appeared a few times. The CDR3 nucleotides are TGTGCCAGCAGCTCGTATGAGGTCGGGGAGCTGTTTTTT. This encodes CASSSYEVGELFF. This rearrangement joins TRBV2 to TRBJ2-2; D gene unclear. Between the trimmed V and J ends, which lost 6 bases and 7 bases, there was a span of 12 bases. This CDR3 has 13 residues. The V gene's germline CDR1 is SNHLY and CDR2 FYNNEI.

This chain connects TRBV10-3 to TRBJ1-5; 8 bases are shared with TRBD1. J was trimmed by 3 bases and V by 2 bases; bases with no gene match: 9. The CDR3 is 17 amino acids. Germline V CDR1 and CDR2: ENHRY, SYGVKD. DNA of the CDR3: TGTGCCATCAGTGAGGGAGCGACAGGGGCGAACAATCAGCCCCAGCATTTT. Its translation is CAISEGATGANNQPQHF.

The CDR3 sequence: CSVGRFNEKLFF. In DNA, the CDR3 is TGCAGCGTGGGACGGTTCAATGAAAAACTGTTTTTT. The V and J genes are TRBV29-1 and TRBJ1-4; TRBD1 is a possible D gene (5 bases). The length of the CDR3 is 12 residues. Trimming pared 6 bases from V and 5 bases from J, leaving 10 bases between. From germline, CDR1 is SQVTM and CDR2 ANQGSEA. The complete variable domain, with remaining parts taken from reference TRBV29-1 and TRBJ1-4, reads SAVISQKPSRDICQRGTSLTIQCQVDSQVTMMFWYRQQPGQSLTLIATANQGSEATYESGFVIDKFPISRPNLTFSTLTVSNMSPEDSSIYLCSVGRFNEKLFFGSGTQLSVL.

The chain links TRBV4-3 to TRBJ1-4, with 10 nucleotides matching TRBD1. Trimming took 3 bases from V and 6 from J; bases not matched to a gene: 4. The CDR3 sequence is 15 residues long. Germline values: CDR1 LGHNA, CDR2 YSLEER. The DNA for the CDR3 is TGCGCCAGCAGCCAGGAAGGACAGGGGGATGAAAAACTGTTTTTT. It specifies CASSQEGQGDEKLFF.

The chain combines TRBV4-3 with TRBJ1-2, with D possibly TRBD1 on 6 matching bases. Trimming left V 3 bases short and J 6 bases short, with 11 bases between. The germline V gene encodes CDR1 LGHNA and CDR2 YSLEER. This CDR3 has 13 amino acids. In DNA, the CDR3 is TGCGCCAGCAGCCATAACAGGGCTAATGGCTACACCTTC. Translated: CASSHNRANGYTF.

This clone was seen a handful of times. Other DNA sequences from this sample encode an identical CDR3 as well. J is TRBJ2-5 and V is TRBV2, with 7 bases lining up with TRBD2. The length of the CDR3 is 13 residues. After removal of 4 bases from V and 1 base from J, the junction contained 0 bases not matched to a gene. Per the germline V gene, CDR1 is SNHLY and CDR2 is FYNNEI. CDR3: CASSGLAQETQYF. The DNA of the CDR3 is TGTGCCAGCAGTGGACTAGCCCAAGAGACCCAGTACTTC.

This chain links TRBV11-2 with TRBJ2-5; D gene unclear. The V end was cut by 0 bases, the J end by 5 bases, with 10 bases between. Germline V gene sequence: CDR1 SGHAT, CDR2 FQNNGV. The CDR3 spans 14 residues. The CDR3 bases are TGTGCCAGCAGCTTAGAAGGAACTCCTGAGACCCAGTACTTC. As protein: CASSLEGTPETQYF. Full variable domain (outside the CDR3, taken from reference TRBV11-2 and TRBJ2-5): EAGVAQSPRYKIIEKRQSVAFWCNPISGHATLYWYQQILGQGPKLLIQFQNNGVVDDSQLPKDRFSAERLKGVDSTLKIQPAKLEDSAVYLCASSLEGTPETQYFGPGTRLLVL.

The CDR3 region has the DNA TGTGCCAGCAGTTCTTCCGTGATGTATTCACCCCTCCACTTT. This encodes CASSSSVMYSPLHF. The chain recombines TRBV27 with TRBJ1-6; D unresolved. Germline CDR1 reads MNHEY; CDR2 reads SMNVEV (reference sequence). This CDR3 comprises 14 residues. With 4 bases removed from V and 8 bases from J, the gap between germline ends came to 12 bases.

This rearrangement joins TRBV9 to TRBJ2-1, with TRBD1 identical over 8 bases. With 0 bases clipped from V and 10 bases from J, the junction kept 9 bases outside the gene matches. The CDR3 has 15 residues. Looked up from germline, CDR1 is SGDLS and CDR2 is YYNGEE. Here the CDR3 reads CASSVEGQERREQFF. The CDR3 nucleotides read TGTGCCAGCAGCGTAGAGGGACAGGAGCGGAGGGAGCAGTTCTTC.

This clone was seen more than once but under ten times. The rearrangement joins TRBV6-6 to TRBJ2-1; the D is unclear. Looked up from germline, CDR1 is MNHNY and CDR2 is SVGAGI (reference sequence). CDR3 size: 12 residues. The germline V and J ends were trimmed by 6 bases and 10 bases, with 13 bases remaining between them. CDR3 nucleotide sequence: TGTGCCAGCAGAAGCGTAAGCCCCGAGCAGTTCTTC. It is translated as CASRSVSPEQFF.

This chain connects TRBV5-4 to TRBJ2-7; maybe TRBD2 (5 bases). The CDR3 runs to 14 residues. The germline V gene has CDR1 SGHNT and CDR2 YYREEE (reference sequence). V was clipped by 4 bases and J by 0 bases, with 11 bases between them. This CDR3 is CASSRRGSSYEQYF. In DNA, the CDR3 is TGTGCCAGCAGCCGACGTGGGAGCTCCTACGAGCAGTACTTC.

This clone has more than one count but fewer than ten. This chain connects TRBV25-1 to TRBJ2-7, with D perhaps matching TRBD1 or TRBD2 (5 bases each). The CDR3 has 14 residues. The germline CDR1 and CDR2 sequences are MGHDK and SYGVNS. Trimming left V 3 bases short and J 7 bases short, with 16 bases between. DNA of the CDR3: TGTGCCAGCAGTGAGACGGGGATTTGGGGGGAGCAGTACTTC. Translated, it gives CASSETGIWGEQYF.

The chain employs TRBV30 and TRBJ1-5; D possibly corresponds to TRBD1 (5 bases). Germline assignment: CDR1 GTSNPN and CDR2 SVGIG (reference sequence). The CDR3 runs 14 residues. V shed 4 bases and J shed 5 bases, with 15 bases lying between them. The CDR3 loop is CAWTNGAPYQPQHF. The CDR3 DNA reads TGTGCCTGGACCAACGGGGCTCCGTATCAGCCCCAGCATTTT.

This chain connects TRBV7-8 to TRBJ2-5; D unclear. This CDR3 has 14 residues. Trimming removed 3 bases at V and 3 bases at J, with 11 bases between. Germline V lookup: CDR1 SGHVS, CDR2 FQNEAQ. The CDR3 DNA reads TGTGCCAGCAGCTTTATATACAGAGAAGAGACCCAGTACTTC. Translated: CASSFIYREETQYF. The whole variable domain, filled in from reference TRBV7-8 and TRBJ2-5, reads GAGVSQSPRYKVAKRGQDVALRCDPISGHVSLFWYQQALGQGPEFLTYFQNEAQLDKSGLPSDRFFAERPEGSVSTLKIQRTQQEDSAVYLCASSFIYREETQYFGPGTRLLVL.

This clone was counted only a few times. The V gene is TRBV5-1, the J gene TRBJ2-3; 7 positions match TRBD1. V was pared by 5 bases and J by 3 bases, with 9 bases of the junction left unmatched. This CDR3 is 15 amino acids long. In germline, CDR1 is SGHRS, CDR2 YFSETQ. CDR3 coding DNA: TGCGCCAGCAGACAGGGGACAGCTGGTACAGATACGCAGTATTTT. This gives the protein CASRQGTAGTDTQYF.

This chain joins TRBV5-1 and TRBJ2-1; maybe TRBD1 (5 bases). V shed 4 bases and J shed 3 bases, with 11 bases lying between them. The CDR3 has 14 amino acids. The germline V gene encodes CDR1 SGHRS and CDR2 YFSETQ. CDR3 nucleotide sequence: TGCGCCAGCAGCCCGCCGCAGGGCTACAATGAGCAGTTCTTC. It codes for CASSPPQGYNEQFF.